This TCR beta chain emerged from a study of CD4 T cells in relation to SARS-CoV-2 and coronaviruses. Study-level information: No peptide or an HIV-1 Nef peptide pool served as negative control. The restricting HLA molecule for shared crossreactive spike epitopes was mapped.

This CDR3 region has 15 residues. Deletions cut 2 bases from V and 0 bases from J, with 8 bases between. Germline V CDR1 and CDR2: SGHTA, FQGNSA. For this clone: Its antigen remains unidentified.

Produced via immunoSEQ multiplex PCR; TCRdb's table is partial and in-frame only. The sample includes over 25,000 clones, 76% seen only once; the top ten take roughly 15%. CD4+ T cells from unexposed donors were obtained before the COVID-19 pandemic (2011-2018). Isolation of CD4+ T cells took place after nine to ten days in culture. Cells permitting, SARS-CoV-2 S/N and four cold-coronavirus spikes were tested on unexposed-donor CD4+ T cells. Approximately 1.9 million PBMCs per well were cultured with around 9.9 IU/ml IL-2. The rearrangement uses TRBV7-2 and TRBJ2-1, with no clear D. This clonotype originated in a human donor in good health. Sequenced input: CD4+ T cells from PBMCs, cultured in vitro. The CDR3 reads CASSLRAGSYNEQFF. The CDR3 nucleotides read TGTGCCAGCAGCTTACGGGCTGGCTCCTACAATGAGCAGTTCTTC.